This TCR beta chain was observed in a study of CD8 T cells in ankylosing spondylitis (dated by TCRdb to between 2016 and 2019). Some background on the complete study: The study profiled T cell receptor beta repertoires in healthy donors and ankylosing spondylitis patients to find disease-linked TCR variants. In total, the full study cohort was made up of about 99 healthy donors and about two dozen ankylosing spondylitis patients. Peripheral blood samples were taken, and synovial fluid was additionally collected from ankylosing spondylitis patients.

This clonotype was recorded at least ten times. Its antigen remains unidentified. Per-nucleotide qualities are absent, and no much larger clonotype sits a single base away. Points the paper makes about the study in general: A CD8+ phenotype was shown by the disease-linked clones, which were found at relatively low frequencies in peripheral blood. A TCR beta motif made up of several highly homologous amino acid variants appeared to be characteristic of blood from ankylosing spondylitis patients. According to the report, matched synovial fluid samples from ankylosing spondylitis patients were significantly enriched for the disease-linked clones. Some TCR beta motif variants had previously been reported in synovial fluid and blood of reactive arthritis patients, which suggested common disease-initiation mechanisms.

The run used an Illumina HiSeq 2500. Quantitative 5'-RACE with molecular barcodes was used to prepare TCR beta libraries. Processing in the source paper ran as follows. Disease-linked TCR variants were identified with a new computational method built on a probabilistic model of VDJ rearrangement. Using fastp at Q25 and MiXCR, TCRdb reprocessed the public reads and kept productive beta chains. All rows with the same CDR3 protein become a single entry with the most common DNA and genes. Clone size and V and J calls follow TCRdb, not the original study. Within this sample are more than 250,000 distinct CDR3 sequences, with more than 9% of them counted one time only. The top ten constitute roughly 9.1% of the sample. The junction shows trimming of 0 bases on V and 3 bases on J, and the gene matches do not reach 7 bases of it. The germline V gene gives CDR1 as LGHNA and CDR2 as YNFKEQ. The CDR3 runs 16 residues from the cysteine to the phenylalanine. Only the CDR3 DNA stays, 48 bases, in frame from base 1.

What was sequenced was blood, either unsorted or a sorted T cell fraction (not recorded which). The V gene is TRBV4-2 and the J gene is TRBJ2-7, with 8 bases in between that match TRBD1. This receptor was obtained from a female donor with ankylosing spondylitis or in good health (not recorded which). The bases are TGTGCCAGCAGCCAAGATCACGACAGGGGAGACTACGAGCAGTACTTC. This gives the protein CASSQDHDRGDYEQYF.